This section outlines one TCR beta chain sequence together with its context. This sample was included in a study of monozygotic twins with inflammatory bowel disease. Reprocessing the 5' RACE reads, TCRdb reports a single entry for every CDR3 protein and omits DNA. The ten most abundant clones cover under 2.5% of a sample with over 110,000 distinct CDR3 sequences. The CDR3 runs to 13 residues. Germline loops: CDR1 SGHRS, CDR2 YFSETQ. The TCR originated in a human donor with ulcerative colitis or Crohn's disease, or a healthy co-twin of an affected twin (not recorded which). Sample: blood. The chain links TRBV5-1 to TRBJ1-4. CDR3 region: CASSRLSNEKLFF. Filled out from reference TRBV5-1 and TRBJ1-4, the complete variable domain reads KAGVTQTPRYLIKTRGQQVTLSCSPISGHRSVSWYQQTPGQGLQFLFEYFSETQRNKGNFPGRFSGRQFSNSRSEMNVSTLELGDSALYLCASSRLSNEKLFFGSGTQLSVL.